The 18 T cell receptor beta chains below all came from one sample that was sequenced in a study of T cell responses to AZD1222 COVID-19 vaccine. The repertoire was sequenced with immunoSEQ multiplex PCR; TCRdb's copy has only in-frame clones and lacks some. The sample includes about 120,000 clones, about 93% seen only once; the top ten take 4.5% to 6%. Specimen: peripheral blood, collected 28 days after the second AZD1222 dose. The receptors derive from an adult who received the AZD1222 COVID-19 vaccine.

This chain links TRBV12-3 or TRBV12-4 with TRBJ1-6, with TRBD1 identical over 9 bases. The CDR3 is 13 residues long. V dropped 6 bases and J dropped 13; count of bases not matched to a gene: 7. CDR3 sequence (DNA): TGTGCCAGCAGCCGGGACAGGGAAGCGCCCCTCCACTTT. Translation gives CASSRDREAPLHF.

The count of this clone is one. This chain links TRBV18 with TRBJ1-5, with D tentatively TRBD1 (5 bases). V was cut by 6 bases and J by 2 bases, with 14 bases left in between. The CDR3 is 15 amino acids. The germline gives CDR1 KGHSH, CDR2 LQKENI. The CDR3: CASSQDQGGNQPQHF. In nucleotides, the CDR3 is TGTGCCAGCTCCCAGGACCAGGGCGGCAATCAGCCCCAGCATTTT.

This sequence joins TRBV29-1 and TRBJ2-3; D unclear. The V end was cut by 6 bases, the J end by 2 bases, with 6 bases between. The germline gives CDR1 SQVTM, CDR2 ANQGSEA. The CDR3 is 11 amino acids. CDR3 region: CSVENTDTQYF. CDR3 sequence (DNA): TGCAGCGTGGAAAACACAGATACGCAGTATTTT.

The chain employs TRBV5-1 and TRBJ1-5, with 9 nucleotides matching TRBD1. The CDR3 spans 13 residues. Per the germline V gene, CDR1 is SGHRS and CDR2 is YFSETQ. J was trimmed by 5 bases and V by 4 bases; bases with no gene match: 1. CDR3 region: CASSRDRDQPQHF. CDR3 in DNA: TGCGCCAGCAGCCGGGACAGGGATCAGCCCCAGCATTTT.

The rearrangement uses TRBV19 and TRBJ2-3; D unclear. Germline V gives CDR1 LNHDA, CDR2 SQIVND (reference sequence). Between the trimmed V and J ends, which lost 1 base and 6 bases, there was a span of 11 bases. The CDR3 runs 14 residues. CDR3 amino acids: CASSIVFEGDTQYF. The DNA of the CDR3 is TGTGCCAGTAGTATAGTTTTCGAAGGGGATACGCAGTATTTT. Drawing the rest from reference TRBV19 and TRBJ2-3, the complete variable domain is DGGITQSPKYLFRKEGQNVTLSCEQNLNHDAMYWYRQDPGQGLRLIYYSQIVNDFQKGDIAEGYSVSREKKESFPLTVTSAQKNPTAFYLCASSIVFEGDTQYFGPGTRLTVL.

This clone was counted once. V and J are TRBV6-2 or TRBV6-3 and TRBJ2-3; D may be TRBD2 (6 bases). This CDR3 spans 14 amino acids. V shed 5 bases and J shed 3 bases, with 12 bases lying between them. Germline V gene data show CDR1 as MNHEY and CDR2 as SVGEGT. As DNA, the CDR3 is TGTGCCAGCAGTGTCCAGGCGGGAACAGATACGCAGTATTTT. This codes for CASSVQAGTDTQYF.

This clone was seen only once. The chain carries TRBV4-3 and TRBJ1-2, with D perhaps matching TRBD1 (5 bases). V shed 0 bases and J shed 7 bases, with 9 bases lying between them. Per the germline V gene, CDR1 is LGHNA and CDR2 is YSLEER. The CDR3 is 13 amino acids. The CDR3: CASSQDRVGGYTF. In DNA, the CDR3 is TGCGCCAGCAGCCAAGACAGGGTGGGTGGCTACACCTTC.

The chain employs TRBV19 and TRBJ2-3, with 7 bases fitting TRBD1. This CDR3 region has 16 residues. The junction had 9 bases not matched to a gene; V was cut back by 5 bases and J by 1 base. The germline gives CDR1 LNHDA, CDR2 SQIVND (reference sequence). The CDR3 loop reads CASSSGTVSRTDTQYF. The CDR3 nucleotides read TGTGCCAGTAGTTCCGGGACAGTTTCCCGCACAGATACGCAGTATTTT.

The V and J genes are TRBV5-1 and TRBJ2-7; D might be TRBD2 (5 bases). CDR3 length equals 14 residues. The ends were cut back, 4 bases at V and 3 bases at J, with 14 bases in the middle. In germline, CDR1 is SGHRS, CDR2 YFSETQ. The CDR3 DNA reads TGCGCCAGCAGCCGGAGCGGCGGCGGCTACGAGCAGTACTTC. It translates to CASSRSGGGYEQYF.

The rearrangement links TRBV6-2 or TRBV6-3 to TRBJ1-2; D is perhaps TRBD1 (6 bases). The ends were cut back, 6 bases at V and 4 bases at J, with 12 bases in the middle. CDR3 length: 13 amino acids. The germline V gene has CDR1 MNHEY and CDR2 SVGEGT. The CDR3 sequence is CASSLTGGYGYTF. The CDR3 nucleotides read TGTGCCAGCAGCCTGACAGGAGGCTATGGCTACACCTTC.

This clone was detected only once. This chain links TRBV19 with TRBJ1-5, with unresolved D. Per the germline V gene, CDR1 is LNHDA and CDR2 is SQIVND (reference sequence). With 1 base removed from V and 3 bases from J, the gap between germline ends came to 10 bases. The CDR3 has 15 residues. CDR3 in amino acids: CASSIVRSANQPQHF. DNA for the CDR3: TGTGCCAGTAGTATAGTAAGATCGGCCAATCAGCCCCAGCATTTT.

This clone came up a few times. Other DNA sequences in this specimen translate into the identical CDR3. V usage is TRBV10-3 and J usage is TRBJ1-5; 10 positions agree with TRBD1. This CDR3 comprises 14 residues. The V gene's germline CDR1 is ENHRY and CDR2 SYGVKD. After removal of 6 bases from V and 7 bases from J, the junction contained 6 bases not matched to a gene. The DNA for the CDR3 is TGTGCCATCAGCGAAGGACAGGGGGGACAGCCCCAGCATTTT. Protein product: CAISEGQGGQPQHF.

The chain's CDR3 is CASSIEGRSTDTQYF. For the CDR3, the DNA is TGTGCCAGTAGTATAGAGGGGAGAAGCACAGATACGCAGTATTTT. This chain uses TRBV19 with TRBJ2-3; a possible D gene is TRBD2 (5 bases). The CDR3 covers 15 residues. Germline lookup yields CDR1 LNHDA and CDR2 SQIVND (reference sequence). Trimming removed 0 bases at V and 0 bases at J, with 7 bases between.

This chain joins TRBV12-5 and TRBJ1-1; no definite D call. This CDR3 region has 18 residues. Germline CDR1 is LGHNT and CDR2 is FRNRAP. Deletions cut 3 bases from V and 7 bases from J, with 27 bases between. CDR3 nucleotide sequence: TGTGCTAGTGGTTTCCTATCTAGGGATACGCAGAGAGCGGATGAAGCTTTCTTT. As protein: CASGFLSRDTQRADEAFF.

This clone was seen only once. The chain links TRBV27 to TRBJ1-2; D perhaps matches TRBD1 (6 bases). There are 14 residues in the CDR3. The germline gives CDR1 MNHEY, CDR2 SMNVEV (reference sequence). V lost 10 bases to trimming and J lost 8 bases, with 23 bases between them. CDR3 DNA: TGTGCCAAGAAGGGACGGGACACCATCGTCGGCTACACCTTC. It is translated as CAKKGRDTIVGYTF.

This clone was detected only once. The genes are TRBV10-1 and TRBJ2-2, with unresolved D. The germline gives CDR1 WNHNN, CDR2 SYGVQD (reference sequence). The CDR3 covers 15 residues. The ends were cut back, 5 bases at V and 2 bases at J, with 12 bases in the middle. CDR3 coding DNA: TGCGCCAGCAGTCAAAACCCCGCAAACACCGGGGAGCTGTTTTTT. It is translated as CASSQNPANTGELFF.

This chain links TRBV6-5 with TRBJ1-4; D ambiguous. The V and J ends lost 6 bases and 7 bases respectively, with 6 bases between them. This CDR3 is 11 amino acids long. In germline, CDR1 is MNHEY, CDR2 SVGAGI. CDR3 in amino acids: CASRGSEKLFF. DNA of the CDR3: TGTGCCAGCAGGGGAAGTGAAAAACTGTTTTTT.

The DNA for the CDR3 is TGTGCCAGTAGTTCTCTACAGGGGGGGAACACTGAAGCTTTCTTT. Translation gives CASSSLQGGNTEAFF. The rearrangement joins TRBV19 to TRBJ1-1; the match to TRBD1 covers 8 bases. The germline V gene encodes CDR1 LNHDA and CDR2 SQIVND (reference sequence). With V trimmed by 5 bases and J by 1 base, 6 bases remained unmatched. The CDR3 length is 15 residues.